These 6 T cell receptor beta chains originate from one sample sequenced in a study of early T cells in non-severe SARS-CoV-2 infection. One entry per CDR3 protein results from TCRdb running MiXCR on the 5' RACE reads. The sample has 87,000 or so distinct CDR3 sequences, 14% seen once; the top ten hold about 6.1%. Sequencing was done on a sample of whole blood. The receptors derive from an adult who was a healthcare worker with PCR-confirmed SARS-CoV-2 infection or an uninfected control (not recorded which).

This clonotype has a handful of counts. The genes are TRBV20-1 and TRBJ1-2, with D maybe TRBD1 (5 bases). CDR3 length: 14 amino acids. The ends were cut back, 6 bases at V and 4 bases at J, with 18 bases in the middle. Germline V gene sequence: CDR1 DFQATT, CDR2 SNEGSKA (reference sequence). The CDR3 protein is CSAKASRASYGYTF. CDR3 sequence (DNA): TGCAGTGCCAAAGCTTCCAGGGCCTCCTATGGCTACACCTTC.

This clonotype was picked up a small number of times. This rearrangement joins TRBV29-1 to TRBJ1-1; 7 bases are shared with TRBD1. The CDR3 extends over 16 amino acids. Germline assignment: CDR1 SQVTM and CDR2 ANQGSEA. V gave up 7 bases and J gave up 5 bases; unmatched junction bases: 19. The CDR3 DNA reads TGCAGCGCCGGGGGGTACAGGGGTTTGGTGGTTACTGAAGCTTTCTTT. Amino acids: CSAGGYRGLVVTEAFF.

This clonotype was seen more than once but under ten times. The rearrangement uses TRBV7-9 and TRBJ1-1, with 10 bases aligning to TRBD1. Germline-derived CDR1 and CDR2 are SEHNR and FQNEAQ (reference sequence). This CDR3 is built from 14 residues. After removal of 5 bases from V and 4 bases from J, the junction contained 4 bases not matched to a gene. The DNA for the CDR3 is TGTGCCAGCAGCGGACGACAGGGGGCCACTGAAGCTTTCTTT. Translation: CASSGRQGATEAFF. Combining the CDR3 with reference TRBV7-9 and TRBJ1-1 gives the whole variable domain DTGVSQNPRHKITKRGQNVTFRCDPISEHNRLYWYRQTLGQGPEFLTYFQNEAQLEKSRLLSDRFSAERPKGSFSTLEIQRTEQGDSAMYLCASSGRQGATEAFFGQGTRLTVV.

This clonotype was counted at least ten times. The chain carries TRBV11-2 and TRBJ2-7; D is uncertain. The CDR3 has 15 amino acids. The V gene lost 0 bases and the J gene lost 3 bases, with 12 bases spanning the gap. Germline V gene data show CDR1 as SGHAT and CDR2 as FQNNGV. The CDR3 protein is CASSLDMSPGYEQYF. The CDR3 DNA is TGTGCCAGCAGCTTAGATATGTCCCCTGGCTACGAGCAGTACTTC.

The chain employs TRBV6-5 and TRBJ1-4; D call uncertain. The length of the CDR3 is 15 residues. The germline V gene has CDR1 MNHEY and CDR2 SVGAGI. With 1 base removed from V and 4 bases from J, the gap between germline ends came to 10 bases. The CDR3 protein is CASSYFTWGNEKLFF. CDR3 nucleotide sequence: TGTGCCAGCAGTTACTTCACATGGGGTAATGAAAAACTGTTTTTT.

This clonotype was detected ten times or more. The chain is built from TRBV7-9 and TRBJ2-7; D is ambiguous. The CDR3 spans 14 residues. V was shortened by 0 bases and J by 1 base, with 7 bases between the two germline ends. Germline V lookup: CDR1 SEHNR, CDR2 FQNEAQ (reference sequence). CDR3 amino acids: CASSLAAFSYEQYF. CDR3 DNA: TGTGCCAGCAGCTTAGCGGCATTTTCCTACGAGCAGTACTTC.